The rows below give T cell receptor beta chains drawn from one sample of a study of blood T cell repertoires in COVID-19. Libraries were prepared by immunoSEQ multiplex PCR; TCRdb keeps only in-frame clonotypes and omits some of them. This table has roughly 120,000 clones, about 83% appearing once. Sequenced: peripheral blood. Every receptor here comes from a human donor in a cohort sampled during active COVID-19. Both conserved end residues are part of each CDR3. The order of the fields is V gene, J gene, D gene, clone size, CDR3 DNA, CDR3 protein. A D gene is named only where the DNA matches it firmly. The listing skips clone size in some rows; elsewhere it reads once, few, many or a size class.

>TRBV15|TRBJ2-5|NA|NA
TGTGCCACCAGCAGGGGGGCACGCTCCCAAGAGACCCAGTACTTC
CATSRGARSQETQYF
>TRBV25-1|TRBJ1-4|NA|NA
TGTGCCAGCAGTAACCTGGGGGGTGAAAAACTGTTTTTT
CASSNLGGEKLFF
>TRBV19|TRBJ2-5|TRBD2|NA
TGTGCCAGCTCTTCTTTTAGCGGGGGAGAGGAGACCCAGTACTTC
CASSSFSGGEETQYF
>TRBV2|TRBJ2-3|TRBD2|once
TGTGCCAGCAGTTCGGGACTAGCGGAACCATTCACAGATACGCAGTATTTT
CASSSGLAEPFTDTQYF
>TRBV5-1|TRBJ2-6|NA|NA
TGCGCCAGCAGCTTAAGAGGGAGCTCTGGGGCCAACGTCCTGACTTTC
CASSLRGSSGANVLTF
>TRBV3-1/TRBV3-2|TRBJ2-2|NA|once
TGTGCCAGCAGCCAAGCGTGGGGGAGGTACACCGGGGAGCTGTTTTTT
CASSQAWGRYTGELFF
>TRBV29-1|TRBJ1-1|NA|NA
TGCAGCGCAGACACAGAGATTGAAGCTTTCTTT
CSADTEIEAFF
>TRBV28|TRBJ1-2|NA|NA
TGTGCCAGCAGTCGAACAGCTAACTCTAACTATGGCTACACCTTC
CASSRTANSNYGYTF
>TRBV5-4|TRBJ2-3|NA|NA
TGTGCCAGCAGCTTGACCCCCGGGACATCTTTGTCGTCTAGCACAGATACGCAGTATTTT
CASSLTPGTSLSSSTDTQYF
>TRBV7-9|TRBJ2-3|TRBD2|few
TGTGCCAGCAGCTTCGGGACTAGCGCCGATACGCAGTATTTT
CASSFGTSADTQYF
>TRBV7-2|TRBJ2-7|NA|NA
TGTGCCAGCAGCCCGGGAGCGGAATACGAGCAGTACTTC
CASSPGAEYEQYF
>TRBV6-1|TRBJ2-3|NA|NA
TGTGCCAGCAGTGAACTTCCCAGACTCACAGATACGCAGTATTTT
CASSELPRLTDTQYF
>TRBV9|TRBJ2-2|NA|NA
TGTGCCAGCAGCTTCTCCGAGACCGGGGAGCTGTTTTTT
CASSFSETGELFF
>TRBV4-3|TRBJ1-1|TRBD1|NA
TGCGCCAGCAGCCAAGAATCCCGGGCAGGGGGATTCACTGAAGCTTTCTTT
CASSQESRAGGFTEAFF
>TRBV21-1|TRBJ2-5|NA|once
TGTGCCAGCAGCAAGGGTTTTTACAGGGGAATAGAGACCCAGTACTTC
CASSKGFYRGIETQYF
>TRBV5-1|TRBJ1-2|TRBD1|NA
TGCGCCAGCAGCTTGGACAGGGGGCCTCGGGGCTACACCTTC
CASSLDRGPRGYTF
>TRBV9|TRBJ1-6|TRBD1|once
TGTGCCAGCGGATCGGACAGGCCAAATTCACCCCTCCACTTT
CASGSDRPNSPLHF
>TRBV6-1|TRBJ1-1|NA|once
TGTGCCAGCAGTGACGGTATCCTGAACACTGAAGCTTTCTTT
CASSDGILNTEAFF
>TRBV6-5|TRBJ2-7|NA|NA
TGTGCCAGCAGTTACCGGTCCCCGGCGGGGGAGCAGTACTTC
CASSYRSPAGEQYF
>TRBV4-1|TRBJ2-3|NA|NA
TGCGCCAGCAGCCAAGATGGGAGTCTTATTATGGATACGCAGTATTTT
CASSQDGSLIMDTQYF
>TRBV27|TRBJ2-3|NA|NA
TGTGCCAGCAACCTTAGGAGGGGGCGGGGCCGCACAGATACGCAGTATTTT
CASNLRRGRGRTDTQYF
>TRBV5-1|TRBJ2-5|TRBD2|few
TGCGCCAGCAGCTTAGTAGCGGGAGCTAAGGAGACCCAGTACTTC
CASSLVAGAKETQYF
>TRBV7-2|TRBJ1-4|NA|once
TGTGCCAGCAGCGGACTGAATGAAAAACTGTTTTTT
CASSGLNEKLFF
>TRBV5-1|TRBJ1-2|NA|NA
TGCGCCAGCAGCTTGGGAAACAGGCAGAGCTATGGCTACACCTTC
CASSLGNRQSYGYTF
>TRBV27|TRBJ2-7|NA|NA
TGTGCCAGCAGTTTCCAGGGCGGGAACTCCTACGAGCAGTACTTC
CASSFQGGNSYEQYF
>TRBV28|TRBJ2-7|NA|NA
TGTGCCAGCAGTTTTATCCGGGAGCCCTCCTACGAGCAGTACTTC
CASSFIREPSYEQYF
>TRBV21-1|TRBJ1-2|NA|NA
TGTGCCAGCAGCAAAGGGGGGCGTTGCCTCTATGGCTACACCTTC
CASSKGGRCLYGYTF
>TRBV7-2|TRBJ2-7|TRBD2|NA
TGTGCCAGCAGCCCGCTAGGGGTGGGTAGCGGGAGACACTGGAACGAGCAGTACTTC
CASSPLGVGSGRHWNEQYF
>TRBV28|TRBJ2-2|NA|NA
TGTGCCGCACGAGGGGGAACCGGGGAGCTGTTTTTT
CAARGGTGELFF
>TRBV28|TRBJ2-7|NA|NA
TGTGCCAGCAGTTTATCGGGGGTTGGGTCCTACGAGCAGTACTTC
CASSLSGVGSYEQYF
>TRBV18|TRBJ2-3|TRBD2|NA
TGTGCCAGCTCACCGGGACTAGCGTCAACAGATACGCAGTATTTT
CASSPGLASTDTQYF
>TRBV3-1/TRBV3-2|TRBJ1-4|TRBD1|NA
TGTGCCAGCAGCCAAGCCGGGACAGCAACTAATGAAAAACTGTTTTTT
CASSQAGTATNEKLFF
>TRBV28|TRBJ1-1|TRBD1|few
TGTGCCAGCAGTATAACAGGGGCAACCACTGAAGCTTTCTTT
CASSITGATTEAFF
>TRBV20-1|TRBJ2-7|TRBD1|NA
TGCAGTGCTACGGGACAGGGCGAGCAGTACTTC
CSATGQGEQYF
>TRBV19|TRBJ1-1|TRBD1|NA
TGTGCCAGTAGTTGGGGTACAGGGGACACTGAAGCTTTCTTT
CASSWGTGDTEAFF
>TRBV28|TRBJ2-3|NA|once
TGTGCCAGCAATGAAGACAGCCTCACAGATACGCAGTATTTT
CASNEDSLTDTQYF
>TRBV9|TRBJ1-2|TRBD1|NA
TGTGCCAGCTCTTTCCAAGGGGGCGCGGGCTACACCTTC
CASSFQGGAGYTF
>TRBV27|TRBJ2-3|TRBD1|once
TGTGCCAGCAGTCGGGACAGAAACACAGATACGCAGTATTTT
CASSRDRNTDTQYF
>TRBV12-5|TRBJ1-3|TRBD1|NA
TGTGCTAGTGGTCCTATGACAGGGATGAGCTCTGGAAACACCATATATTTT
CASGPMTGMSSGNTIYF
>TRBV4-3|TRBJ1-2|NA|NA
TGCGCCAGCAGCCAAGATCTACCCGCCGCGAATGGCTACACCTTC
CASSQDLPAANGYTF
>TRBV30|TRBJ2-7|TRBD2|NA
TGTGCCTGGAGCTATTCGGGCGGGGGTAGGTACGAGCAGTACTTC
CAWSYSGGGRYEQYF
>TRBV5-1|TRBJ2-5|NA|NA
TGCGCCAGCAGCTTGGCCCTCGCCGGGACACGGGAGACCCAGTACTTC
CASSLALAGTRETQYF
>TRBV24-1|TRBJ2-3|NA|NA
TGTGCCACCAGTGATTTGGCGGGAACTGGGACAGATACGCAGTATTTT
CATSDLAGTGTDTQYF
>TRBV5-1|TRBJ1-3|TRBD1|NA
TGCGCCAGCAGCTTGAAGGGACAGGGAGCAAGCGAAGGAAACACCATATATTTT
CASSLKGQGASEGNTIYF
>TRBV5-1|TRBJ2-2|TRBD1|few
TGCGCCAGCAGCTTGTTAACGACAGGGGCCGGCGGGGAGCTGTTTTTT
CASSLLTTGAGGELFF
>TRBV6-5|TRBJ2-7|NA|NA
TGTGCCAGCAGTTACTCGTCAAACTACGAGCAGTACTTC
CASSYSSNYEQYF
>TRBV28|TRBJ2-2|TRBD2|NA
TGTGCCAGCAGTTCAGCGGGAGAAGGTTCCGGGGAGCTGTTTTTT
CASSSAGEGSGELFF
>TRBV2|TRBJ1-1|NA|NA
TGTGCCAGCAGTGGTGTCAGGGAAGCTTTCTTT
CASSGVREAFF
>TRBV7-8|TRBJ1-4|TRBD1|NA
TGTGCCAGCAGCGCCGGACAGGGGGGGAATGAAAAACTGTTTTTT
CASSAGQGGNEKLFF
>TRBV27|TRBJ2-2|NA|NA
TGTGCCAGCAGTTTATTGGCAGGAGGGGTAGCCGGGGAGCTGTTTTTT
CASSLLAGGVAGELFF
>TRBV6-5|TRBJ1-5|TRBD1|NA
TGTGCCAGCAGTTACACGGGACAGGGTCAGCCCCAGCATTTT
CASSYTGQGQPQHF
>TRBV7-8|TRBJ1-1|NA|NA
TGTGCCAGCAGCCGACTAGGACAAACCGGGAACACTGAAGCTTTCTTT
CASSRLGQTGNTEAFF
>TRBV28|TRBJ1-5|NA|NA
TGTGCCAGCAGCCCTCGGACAGAAAATCAGCCCCAGCATTTT
CASSPRTENQPQHF
>TRBV12-3/TRBV12-4|TRBJ2-7|TRBD2|NA
TGTGCCAGCAGTTTAGGCGGGGGCTACGAGCAGTACTTC
CASSLGGGYEQYF
>TRBV20-1|TRBJ2-5|NA|NA
TGCAGTGCTGCAGAAGAGACCCAGTACTTC
CSAAEETQYF
>TRBV5-1|TRBJ1-6|TRBD1|NA
TGCGCCAGCAGCCCAGACAGGGCAAGGGACAATTCACCCCTCCACTTT
CASSPDRARDNSPLHF
>TRBV30|TRBJ1-2|NA|NA
TGTGCCTGGAGTTGGGGGGATGGCTACACCTTC
CAWSWGDGYTF
>TRBV5-5|TRBJ1-5|TRBD1|NA
TGTGCCAGCACCTGGGGGGGACAGGGGGTCAATCAGCCCCAGCATTTT
CASTWGGQGVNQPQHF
>TRBV5-6|TRBJ2-3|NA|once
TGTGCCAGCAGTCCGTGGGGCACGGGAGCCTCCACAGATACGCAGTATTTT
CASSPWGTGASTDTQYF
>TRBV25-1|TRBJ2-4|NA|NA
TGTGCCAGCAGTGAAGCGGGGTCTAACATTCAGTACTTC
CASSEAGSNIQYF